This record covers a single T cell receptor (beta chain). V gave up 3 bases and J gave up 1 base, with 11 bases separating them. The germline CDR1 and CDR2 sequences are SGDLS and YYNGEE. CDR3 length: 15 amino acids. The data stem from a study of shared T cell receptors in the human thymus. Measured with immunoSEQ multiplex PCR; TCRdb has only the in-frame clones, and not every one. This sample has about 710,000 clones, with roughly 86% found just once. The same data also went into a second study, on human thymus T cells. That study reports: Thymus tissue for the work was resected from patients undergoing corrective heart surgery.

This TCR derives from a boy less than two years old with a congenital heart defect. The rearrangement joins TRBV9 to TRBJ1-5, with D perhaps matching TRBD1 (5 bases). The specimen was thymocytes. For the CDR3, the DNA is TGTGCCAGCAGCGCCGGGGGACGGAGCAATCAGCCCCAGCATTTT. It translates to CASSAGGRSNQPQHF. The complete variable domain, with remaining parts taken from reference TRBV9 and TRBJ1-5, reads DSGVTQTPKHLITATGQRVTLRCSPRSGDLSVYWYQQSLDQGLQFLIQYYNGEERAKGNILERFSAQQFPDLHSELNLSSLELGDSALYFCASSAGGRSNQPQHFGDGTRLSIL.